The rows below give T cell receptor beta chains drawn from one sample of a study of CD8 T cells in ankylosing spondylitis. TCRdb processed the 5' RACE reads anew with MiXCR; each CDR3 protein has one entry. The table has roughly 240,000 distinct CDR3 sequences, 32% seen once. Sequences were obtained from blood, either unsorted or a sorted T cell fraction (not recorded which). These receptor sequences come from a male donor with ankylosing spondylitis or in good health (not recorded which). Both conserved end residues are part of each CDR3. Fields, in order: V gene, D gene, J gene, clone size, CDR3 protein, CDR3 DNA. A D gene is named only where the DNA matches it firmly. Clone size is given for some rows only: seen once, a few or many times, or a class if the clone is expanded.

TRBV20-1	-	TRBJ1-3	few	CSASDQTVPGNTIYF	TGCAGTGCTTCCGACCAGACAGTACCGGGAAACACCATATATTTT
TRBV20-1	-	TRBJ1-6	few	CSASPGRINSPLHF	TGCAGTGCGTCACCGGGACGGATTAATTCACCCCTCCACTTT
TRBV6-5	-	TRBJ2-1	-	CASTDSSNEQFF	TGTGCCAGCACCGACAGTTCCAATGAGCAGTTCTTC
TRBV7-8	-	TRBJ1-2	few	CASSLRVGRGYGYTF	TGTGCCAGCAGCTTAAGGGTGGGCAGGGGCTATGGCTACACCTTC
TRBV7-9	-	TRBJ1-2	-	CASSSGQQANYGYTF	TGTGCCAGCAGCTCAGGACAGCAAGCTAACTATGGCTACACCTTC
TRBV29-1	TRBD2	TRBJ2-5	many	CSANGGLAGYQETQYF	TGCAGCGCTAACGGTGGACTAGCGGGTTACCAAGAGACCCAGTACTTC
TRBV29-1	-	TRBJ2-5	few	CSVRPRGQETQYF	TGCAGCGTCCGCCCTAGGGGACAAGAGACCCAGTACTTC
TRBV5-6	-	TRBJ2-3	-	CASSPGIEGRDSSTDTQYF	TGTGCCAGCAGCCCCGGGATCGAAGGCCGGGACTCAAGCACAGATACGCAGTATTTT
TRBV5-5	-	TRBJ2-7	-	CASSLRDQGDEQYF	TGTGCCAGCAGCCTCCGGGACCAAGGCGACGAGCAGTACTTC
TRBV7-2	-	TRBJ2-5	-	CASSLVSGLETQYF	TGTGCCAGCAGCTTAGTGTCCGGGCTGGAGACCCAGTACTTC
TRBV29-1	-	TRBJ2-3	few	CSILTGTDTQYF	TGCAGCATATTGACCGGCACAGATACGCAGTATTTT
TRBV5-6	-	TRBJ2-5	-	CASSFNQGGGETQYF	TGTGCCAGCAGCTTTAACCAGGGTGGAGGTGAGACCCAGTACTTC
TRBV7-9	-	TRBJ1-5	few	CASSPGVREPQHF	TGTGCCAGCAGCCCAGGGGTTAGGGAGCCCCAGCATTTT
TRBV29-1	TRBD2	TRBJ2-1	-	CSAFGGEHYNEQFF	TGCAGCGCCTTCGGGGGGGAACACTACAATGAGCAGTTCTTC
TRBV12-3/TRBV12-4	-	TRBJ2-3	few	CASSPGRTSTDTQYF	TGTGCCAGCAGTCCGGGACGGACTAGCACAGATACGCAGTATTTT
TRBV12-3/TRBV12-4	TRBD2	TRBJ2-7	-	CASSPKRGARIGVQYF	TGTGCCAGCAGTCCTAAGCGGGGGGCCCGAATTGGGGTGCAGTACTTC
TRBV20-1	-	TRBJ2-5	-	CSAEDSQPPWQETQYF	TGCAGTGCCGAGGACAGCCAGCCTCCTTGGCAAGAGACCCAGTACTTC